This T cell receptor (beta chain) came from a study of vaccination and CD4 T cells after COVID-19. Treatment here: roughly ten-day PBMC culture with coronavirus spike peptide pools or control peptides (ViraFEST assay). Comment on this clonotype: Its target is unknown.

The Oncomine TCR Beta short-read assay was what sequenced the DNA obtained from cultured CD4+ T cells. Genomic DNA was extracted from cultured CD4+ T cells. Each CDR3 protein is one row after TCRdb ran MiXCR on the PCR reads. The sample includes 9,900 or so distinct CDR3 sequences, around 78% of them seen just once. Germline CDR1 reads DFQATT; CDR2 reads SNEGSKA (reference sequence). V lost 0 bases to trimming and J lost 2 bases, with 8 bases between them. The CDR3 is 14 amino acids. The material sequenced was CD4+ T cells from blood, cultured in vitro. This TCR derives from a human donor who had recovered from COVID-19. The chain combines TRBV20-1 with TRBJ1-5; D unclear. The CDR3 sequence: CSARDYVRNQPQHF. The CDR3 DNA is TGCAGTGCTAGAGATTACGTGCGCAATCAGCCCCAGCATTTT.